Below, 13 T cell receptor beta chains from the same sample are listed, as sequenced in a study of blood T cell repertoires in COVID-19 (dated by TCRdb to the early 2020s). The library was prepared using the immunoSEQ multiplex PCR assay. In TCRdb, the immuneACCESS table is reduced to in-frame sequences with V and J assigned. These tables do not hold every clone; where another copy was compared, an unresolved V gene accounts for under half, and the others remain unexplained. The sample contains 85,000 to 110,000 clones, roughly 89% of them found a single time. 17% of the sample is held by the ten biggest clonotypes. Sequenced sample: peripheral blood. The receptors shown here come from an elderly woman in a cohort sampled during active COVID-19.

In this sample, this clone turned up once. V gene TRBV3-1 (or the pseudogene TRBV3-2) combines with J gene TRBJ2-1; 10 nucleotides match TRBD2. The CDR3 length is 17 residues. The V gene's germline CDR1 is LGHDT and CDR2 YNNKEL (reference sequence). J was trimmed by 8 bases and V by 0 bases; bases with no gene match: 10. CDR3 nucleotide sequence: TGTGCCAGCAGCCAAGATTTAGAGGCTAGCGGGAGAGATGAGCAGTTCTTC. Translated: CASSQDLEASGRDEQFF.

V is TRBV3-1 (or the pseudogene TRBV3-2) and J is TRBJ2-1; tentative D call: TRBD1 (5 bases). The CDR3 covers 14 residues. The V gene's germline CDR1 is LGHDT and CDR2 YNNKEL (reference sequence). The V end was cut by 3 bases, the J end by 2 bases, with 8 bases between. The CDR3 DNA follows: TGTGCCAGCAGCCACTCAGGGACCTACAATGAGCAGTTCTTC. This gives the protein CASSHSGTYNEQFF.

The V call is TRBV9, the J call TRBJ2-3; D is unresolved. Trimming took off 2 bases at V and 0 bases at J, with 4 bases between the two ends. The germline V gene has CDR1 SGDLS and CDR2 YYNGEE. The CDR3 length is 13 residues. For the CDR3, the DNA is TGTGCCAGCAGCGTTTCTAGCACAGATACGCAGTATTTT. Amino acid sequence: CASSVSSTDTQYF.

A note on this clone: Other DNA sequences in the sample encode the same CDR3. This chain uses TRBV5-1 with TRBJ2-1, with 15 nucleotides matching TRBD2. This CDR3 region has 19 residues. Germline CDR1 SGHRS, CDR2 YFSETQ. V gave up 4 bases and J gave up 5 bases; unmatched junction bases: 13. The CDR3 DNA sequence: TGCGCCAGCAGCGCCCCGGGACTAGCGGGGGGACCCGCGGACAATGAGCAGTTCTTC. This sequence encodes CASSAPGLAGGPADNEQFF. The variable domain in full, completed from reference TRBV5-1 and TRBJ2-1, reads KAGVTQTPRYLIKTRGQQVTLSCSPISGHRSVSWYQQTPGQGLQFLFEYFSETQRNKGNFPGRFSGRQFSNSRSEMNVSTLELGDSALYLCASSAPGLAGGPADNEQFFGPGTRLTVL.

J is TRBJ2-3 and V is TRBV2, with D tentatively TRBD2 (6 bases). The V end lost 6 bases, the J end lost 9 bases, and 10 bases lay between the germline ends. The CDR3 extends over 11 amino acids. Per germline, CDR1 SNHLY and CDR2 FYNNEI. CDR3 nucleotide sequence: TGTGCCAGCAGGGAGGAGGGGACGCAGTATTTT. Amino acids: CASREEGTQYF.

This rearrangement joins TRBV25-1 to TRBJ1-2; 8 positions match TRBD1. J gave up 7 bases and V 7 bases, and 8 bases lay outside the gene matches. Germline CDR1 and CDR2: MGHDK and SYGVNS. CDR3 length equals 13 residues. CDR3 sequence: CASTGGSMRGYTF. The CDR3 bases are TGTGCCAGCACAGGGGGCTCAATGCGTGGCTACACCTTC.

The rearrangement joins TRBV3-1 (or the pseudogene TRBV3-2) to TRBJ2-1; 10 nucleotides match TRBD2. Germline V gives CDR1 LGHDT, CDR2 YNNKEL (reference sequence). CDR3 length: 14 residues. V lost 1 base to trimming and J lost 7 bases; unmatched junction nucleotides: 1. The CDR3 loop reads CASSQVLAGNEQFF. The DNA of the CDR3 is TGTGCCAGCAGCCAAGTACTAGCGGGAAATGAGCAGTTCTTC.

The CDR3 protein is CASSVGSGEAYGYTF. The CDR3 coding sequence is TGTGCCAGCAGCGTAGGGTCGGGGGAGGCATATGGCTACACCTTC. This chain uses TRBV9 with TRBJ1-2; possible D gene TRBD1, 5 bases. CDR1 and CDR2 from the germline V gene are SGDLS and YYNGEE. The length of the CDR3 is 15 residues. V lost 0 bases, J lost 5 bases, and 14 bases lay in between.

The rearrangement uses TRBV7-9 and TRBJ2-7; 7 nucleotides match TRBD1. CDR1 is SEHNR and CDR2 is FQNEAQ in the germline V gene (reference sequence). This CDR3 has 15 residues. The ends lost 6 bases at V and 0 bases at J; junction bases unmatched: 8. DNA for the CDR3: TGTGCCAGCAGTCCCGACAGGGTGTCCTCCTACGAGCAGTACTTC. Its translation: CASSPDRVSSYEQYF.

The rearrangement links TRBV6-5 to TRBJ2-7; D might be TRBD1 (5 bases). V dropped 2 bases and J dropped 5 bases, with 13 bases sitting between them. The germline V gene has CDR1 MNHEY and CDR2 SVGAGI. The CDR3 extends over 14 amino acids. The DNA for the CDR3 is TGTGCCAGCAGTTACCGCGACAGAGCCAACGAGCAGTACTTC. The encoded protein is CASSYRDRANEQYF.

The chain couples TRBV7-9 to TRBJ1-5; D not certain. The V gene lost 1 base and the J gene lost 3 bases, with 7 bases spanning the gap. CDR1 is SEHNR and CDR2 is FQNEAQ in the germline V gene (reference sequence). CDR3 length: 14 amino acids. CDR3 bases: TGTGCCAGCAGCTTAGGAGGGATCAATCAGCCCCAGCATTTT. Translation gives CASSLGGINQPQHF.

This chain uses TRBV5-4 with TRBJ2-1, with 10 bases aligning to TRBD2. The V segment lost 6 bases and the J segment 6 bases; nucleotides outside the gene matches: 6. From germline, CDR1 is SGHNT and CDR2 YYREEE (reference sequence). The CDR3 is 14 amino acids. CDR3 coding DNA: TGTGCCAGCACCACTTCTAGCGGGAGCAATGAGCAGTTCTTC. It codes for CASTTSSGSNEQFF.

This chain joins TRBV19 and TRBJ2-3; 9 bases line up with TRBD1. With 6 bases clipped from V and 3 bases from J, the junction kept 7 bases outside the gene matches. Per the germline V gene, CDR1 is LNHDA and CDR2 is SQIVND (reference sequence). This CDR3 contains 15 residues. The CDR3 sequence: CASRLGQGATDTQYF. The CDR3 nucleotides are TGTGCCAGTAGGCTGGGACAGGGTGCGACAGATACGCAGTATTTT.